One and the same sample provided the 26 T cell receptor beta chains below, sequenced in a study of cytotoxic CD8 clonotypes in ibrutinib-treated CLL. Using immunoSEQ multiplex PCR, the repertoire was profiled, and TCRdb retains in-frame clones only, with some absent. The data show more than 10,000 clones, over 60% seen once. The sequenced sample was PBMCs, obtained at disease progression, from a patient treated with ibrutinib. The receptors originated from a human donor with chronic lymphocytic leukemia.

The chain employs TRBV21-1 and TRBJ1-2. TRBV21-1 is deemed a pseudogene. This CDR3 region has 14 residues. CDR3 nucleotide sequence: TGTGCCAGCAGCAAAGTACAGGGAGGCTATGGCTACACCTTC. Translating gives CASSKVQGGYGYTF.

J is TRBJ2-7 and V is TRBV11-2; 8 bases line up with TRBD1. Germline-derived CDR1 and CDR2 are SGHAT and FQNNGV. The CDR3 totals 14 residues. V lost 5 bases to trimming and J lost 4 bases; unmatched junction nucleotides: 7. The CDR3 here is CASSQEHRGYEQYF. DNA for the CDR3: TGTGCCAGCAGCCAGGAGCACAGGGGGTACGAGCAGTACTTC.

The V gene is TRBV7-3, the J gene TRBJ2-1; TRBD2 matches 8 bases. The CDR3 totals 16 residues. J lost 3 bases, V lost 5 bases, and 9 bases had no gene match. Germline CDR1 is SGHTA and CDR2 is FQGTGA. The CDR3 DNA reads TGTGCCAGCAGCCTTAACGCCCTAGCGGGCTACAATGAGCAGTTCTTC. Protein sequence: CASSLNALAGYNEQFF.

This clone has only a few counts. The CDR3 bases are TGTGCCAGTAGTCTTAGCGGGAGTCAAGACATTCAGTACTTC. Its translation is CASSLSGSQDIQYF. The chain combines TRBV19 with TRBJ2-4; 9 bases align to TRBD2. Trimming took 5 bases from V and 8 from J; bases not matched to a gene: 7. Per germline, CDR1 LNHDA and CDR2 SQIVND (reference sequence). The CDR3 loop spans 14 amino acids.

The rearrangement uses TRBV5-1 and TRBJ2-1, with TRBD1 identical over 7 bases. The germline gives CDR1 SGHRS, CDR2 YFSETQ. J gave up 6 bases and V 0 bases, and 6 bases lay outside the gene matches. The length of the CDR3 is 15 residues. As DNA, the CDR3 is TGCGCCAGCAGCTTGGGCCAGGGGGTCGGCAATGAGCAGTTCTTC. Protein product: CASSLGQGVGNEQFF. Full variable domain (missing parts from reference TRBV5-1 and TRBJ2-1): KAGVTQTPRYLIKTRGQQVTLSCSPISGHRSVSWYQQTPGQGLQFLFEYFSETQRNKGNFPGRFSGRQFSNSRSEMNVSTLELGDSALYLCASSLGQGVGNEQFFGPGTRLTVL.

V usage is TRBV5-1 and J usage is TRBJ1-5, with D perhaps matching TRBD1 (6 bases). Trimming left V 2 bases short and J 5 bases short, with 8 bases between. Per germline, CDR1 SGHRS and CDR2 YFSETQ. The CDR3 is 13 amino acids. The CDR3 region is CASSLQGYQPQHF. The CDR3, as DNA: TGCGCCAGCAGCTTACAGGGTTATCAGCCCCAGCATTTT.

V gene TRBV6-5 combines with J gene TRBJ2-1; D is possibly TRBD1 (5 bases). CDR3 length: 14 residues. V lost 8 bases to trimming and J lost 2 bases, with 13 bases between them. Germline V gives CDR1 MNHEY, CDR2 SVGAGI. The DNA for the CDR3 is TGTGCCAGCCGACAGCTAGGGGCCTACAATGAGCAGTTCTTC. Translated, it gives CASRQLGAYNEQFF.

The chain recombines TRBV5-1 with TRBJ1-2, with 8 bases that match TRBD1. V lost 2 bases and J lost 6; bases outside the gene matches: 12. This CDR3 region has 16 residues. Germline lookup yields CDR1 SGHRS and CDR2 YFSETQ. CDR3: CASSFAGGAATDGYTF. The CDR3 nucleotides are TGCGCCAGCAGCTTTGCAGGGGGCGCAGCAACTGATGGCTACACCTTC.

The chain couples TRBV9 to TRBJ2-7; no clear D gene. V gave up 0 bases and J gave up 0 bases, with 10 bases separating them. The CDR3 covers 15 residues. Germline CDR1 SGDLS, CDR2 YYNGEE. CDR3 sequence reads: CASSVGGQASYEQYF. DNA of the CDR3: TGTGCCAGCAGCGTAGGGGGTCAGGCCTCCTACGAGCAGTACTTC.

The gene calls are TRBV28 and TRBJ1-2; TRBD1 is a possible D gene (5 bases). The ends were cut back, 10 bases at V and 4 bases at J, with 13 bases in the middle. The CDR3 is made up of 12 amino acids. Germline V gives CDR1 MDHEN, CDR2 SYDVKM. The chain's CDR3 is CATIRDVYGYTF. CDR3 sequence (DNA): TGTGCCACCATCAGGGACGTCTATGGCTACACCTTC.

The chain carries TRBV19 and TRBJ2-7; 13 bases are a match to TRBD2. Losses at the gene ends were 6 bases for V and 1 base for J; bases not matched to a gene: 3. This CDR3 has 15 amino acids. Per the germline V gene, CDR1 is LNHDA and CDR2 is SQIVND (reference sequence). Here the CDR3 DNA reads TGTGCCAGTAGCCGACTAGCGGGGGGATCCTACGAGCAGTACTTC. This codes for CASSRLAGGSYEQYF.

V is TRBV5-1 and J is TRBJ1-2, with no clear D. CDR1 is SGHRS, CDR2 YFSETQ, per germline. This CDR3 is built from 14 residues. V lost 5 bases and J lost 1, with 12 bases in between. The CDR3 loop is CASRPQEDNYGYTF. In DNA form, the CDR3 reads TGCGCCAGCAGACCCCAAGAAGATAACTATGGCTACACCTTC.

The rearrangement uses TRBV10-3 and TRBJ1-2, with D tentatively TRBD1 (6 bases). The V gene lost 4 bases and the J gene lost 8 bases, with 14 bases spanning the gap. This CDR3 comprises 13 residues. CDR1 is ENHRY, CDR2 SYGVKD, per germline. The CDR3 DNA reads TGTGCCATCAGTGTGGGGGGCTCTTGGGGCTACACCTTC. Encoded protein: CAISVGGSWGYTF.

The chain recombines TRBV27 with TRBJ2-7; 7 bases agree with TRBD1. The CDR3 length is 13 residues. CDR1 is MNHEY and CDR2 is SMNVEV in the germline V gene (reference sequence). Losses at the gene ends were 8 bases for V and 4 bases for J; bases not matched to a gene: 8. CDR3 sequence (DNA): TGTGCCAGCTCCAGGGGGATAGGATACGAGCAGTACTTC. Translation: CASSRGIGYEQYF.

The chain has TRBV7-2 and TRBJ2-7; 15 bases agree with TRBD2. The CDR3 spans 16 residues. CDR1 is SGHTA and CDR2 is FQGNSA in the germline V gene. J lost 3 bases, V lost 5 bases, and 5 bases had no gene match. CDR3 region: CASSLGLAGGLYEQYF. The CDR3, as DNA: TGTGCCAGCAGCCTGGGACTAGCGGGGGGCCTCTACGAGCAGTACTTC.

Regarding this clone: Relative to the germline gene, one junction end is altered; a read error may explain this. The CDR3 DNA reads as TGTGCCAGCAGCGTAGCGGGGGGGCGCGAGCAGTACTTC. Residues: CASSVAGGREQYF. The chain joins TRBV7-8 to TRBJ2-7, with 11 positions matching TRBD2. The CDR3 consists of 13 residues. Germline V CDR1 and CDR2: SGHVS, FQNEAQ.

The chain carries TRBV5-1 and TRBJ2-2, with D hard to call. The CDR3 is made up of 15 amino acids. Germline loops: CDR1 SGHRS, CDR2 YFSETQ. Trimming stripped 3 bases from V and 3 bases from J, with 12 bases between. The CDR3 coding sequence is TGCGCCAGCAGCTCGGCGATCGGGTACACCGGGGAGCTGTTTTTT. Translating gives CASSSAIGYTGELFF. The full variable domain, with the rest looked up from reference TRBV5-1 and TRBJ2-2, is KAGVTQTPRYLIKTRGQQVTLSCSPISGHRSVSWYQQTPGQGLQFLFEYFSETQRNKGNFPGRFSGRQFSNSRSEMNVSTLELGDSALYLCASSSAIGYTGELFFGEGSRLTVL.

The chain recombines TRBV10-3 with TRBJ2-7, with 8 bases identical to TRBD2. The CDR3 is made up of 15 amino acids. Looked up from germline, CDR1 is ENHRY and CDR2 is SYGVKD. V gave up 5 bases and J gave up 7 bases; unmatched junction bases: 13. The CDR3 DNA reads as TGTGCCATCAGTAGCGGGGGCCCCCGAACGAGAGAGCAGTACTTC. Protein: CAISSGGPRTREQYF.

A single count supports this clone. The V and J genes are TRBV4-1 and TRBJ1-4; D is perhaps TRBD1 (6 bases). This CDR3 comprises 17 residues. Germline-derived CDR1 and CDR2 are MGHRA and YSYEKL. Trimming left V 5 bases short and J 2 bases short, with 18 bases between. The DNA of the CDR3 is TGCGCCAGCAGCGGATCACAGGGCCGGTTTACTAATGAAAAACTGTTTTTT. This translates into CASSGSQGRFTNEKLFF.

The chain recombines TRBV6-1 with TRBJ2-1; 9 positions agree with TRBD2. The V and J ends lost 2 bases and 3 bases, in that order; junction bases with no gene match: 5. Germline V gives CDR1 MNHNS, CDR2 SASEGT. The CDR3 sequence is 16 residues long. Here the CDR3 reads CASSELAGTNYNEQFF. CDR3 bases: TGTGCCAGCAGTGAACTAGCGGGGACCAACTACAATGAGCAGTTCTTC.

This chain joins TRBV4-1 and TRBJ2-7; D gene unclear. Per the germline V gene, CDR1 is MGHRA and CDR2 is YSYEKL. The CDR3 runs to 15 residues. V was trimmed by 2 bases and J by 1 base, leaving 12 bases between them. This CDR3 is CASSQSVAPSYEQYF. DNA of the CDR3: TGCGCCAGCAGCCAATCGGTCGCGCCGTCCTACGAGCAGTACTTC.

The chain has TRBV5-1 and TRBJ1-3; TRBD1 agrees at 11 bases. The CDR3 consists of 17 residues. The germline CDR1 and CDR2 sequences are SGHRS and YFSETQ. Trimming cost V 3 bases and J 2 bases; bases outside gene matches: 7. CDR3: CASSSGQGATTGNTIYF. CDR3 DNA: TGCGCCAGCAGCTCCGGACAGGGGGCAACAACTGGAAACACCATATATTTT.

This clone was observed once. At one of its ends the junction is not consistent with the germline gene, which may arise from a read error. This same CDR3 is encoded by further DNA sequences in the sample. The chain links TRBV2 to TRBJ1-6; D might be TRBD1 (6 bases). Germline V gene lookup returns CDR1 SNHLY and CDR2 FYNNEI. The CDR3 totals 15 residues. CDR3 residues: CASSVGTWINSPLHF. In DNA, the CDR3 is TGTGCCAGCAGTGTTGGGACATGGATTAATTCACCCCTCCATTTT.

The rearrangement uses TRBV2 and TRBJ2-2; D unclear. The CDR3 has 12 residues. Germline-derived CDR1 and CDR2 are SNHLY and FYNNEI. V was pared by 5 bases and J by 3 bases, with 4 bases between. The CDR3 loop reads CASSPDTGELFF. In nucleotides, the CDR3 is TGTGCCAGCAGTCCGGACACCGGGGAGCTGTTTTTT.

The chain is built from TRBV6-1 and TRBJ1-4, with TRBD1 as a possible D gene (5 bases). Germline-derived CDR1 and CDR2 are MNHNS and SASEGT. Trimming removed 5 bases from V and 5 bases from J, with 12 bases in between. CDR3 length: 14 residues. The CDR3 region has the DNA TGTGCCAGCAGTCTCAGGGCTTTGAATGAAAAACTGTTTTTT. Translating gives CASSLRALNEKLFF.

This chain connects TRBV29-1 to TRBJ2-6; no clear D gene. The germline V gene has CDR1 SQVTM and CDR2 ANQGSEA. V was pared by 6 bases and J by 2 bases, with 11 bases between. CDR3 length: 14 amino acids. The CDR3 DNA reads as TGCAGCGTGCGTAGTGGACCTGGGGCCAACGTCCTGACTTTC. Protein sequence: CSVRSGPGANVLTF.